This T cell receptor (beta chain) is drawn from a study of blood T cells in healthy people across ages. The CDR3 loop spans 16 amino acids. CDR1 is SGHTA, CDR2 FQGTGA, per germline. Deletions cut 2 bases from V and 5 bases from J, with 16 bases between. The second PCR ran roughly 6 to 11 cycles with a sample-barcoded 5' primer and J-beta primers. TCRdb re-derived calls from the 5' RACE reads in MiXCR, one entry per CDR3 protein. The sample carries approximately 1.5 million distinct CDR3 sequences, about 35% recorded once. The chain employs TRBV7-3 and TRBJ2-1; perhaps TRBD2 as D (5 bases). Specimen: blood. The clonotype comes from a woman aged 25-40 years in good health. CDR3 nucleotide sequence: TGTGCCAGCAGCTTAGTGAGGCCTAGCCGGAACAATGAGCAGTTCTTC. This codes for CASSLVRPSRNNEQFF.